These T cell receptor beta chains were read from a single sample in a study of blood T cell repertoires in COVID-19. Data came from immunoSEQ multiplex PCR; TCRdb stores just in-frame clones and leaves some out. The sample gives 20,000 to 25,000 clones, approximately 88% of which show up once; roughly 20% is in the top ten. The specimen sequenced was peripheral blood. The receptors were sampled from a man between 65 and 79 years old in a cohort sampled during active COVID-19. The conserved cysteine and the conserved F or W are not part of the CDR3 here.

SASRYRDNEQF	TRBJ2-1	TRBV20-1	11
ASSLSSYNEQF	TRBJ2-1	TRBV28	11
ASTDNRLAGHNEQF	TRBJ2-1	TRBV28	14
SVIGPGGAHYGYT	TRBJ1-2	TRBV29-1	13
ASSLRQENTEAF	TRBJ1-1	TRBV5-5	12
ASSPSGSPRSYEQY	TRBJ2-7	TRBV5-1	14
ASSRQGTLNTEAF	TRBJ1-1	TRBV2	13
ASSLSGRAGQF	TRBJ2-1	TRBV5-1	11
ASRLSRLSYNEQF	TRBJ2-1	TRBV6-2/TRBV6-3	13
AWGKDFYNEQF	TRBJ2-1	TRBV30	11
ASAGVEEQY	TRBJ2-7	TRBV12-3/TRBV12-4	9
ASKGAGARNSPLH	TRBJ1-6	TRBV5-6	13
ASSPGGVMVSPLH	TRBJ1-6	TRBV3-1/TRBV3-2	13
ASSKDRGGRYGYT	TRBJ1-2	TRBV27	13
ASSPPTPAGWGYT	TRBJ1-2	TRBV18	13
ASSRFTGTEAF	TRBJ1-1	TRBV7-7	11
ATSGLAGGGETQY	TRBJ2-5	TRBV2	13
ASGDRNSNQPQH	TRBJ1-5	TRBV6-5	12
AISSLGGSEAF	TRBJ1-1	TRBV10-3	11
ASSFADTQY	TRBJ2-3	TRBV3-1/TRBV3-2	9
ASSFFSLHRGKGNTEAF	TRBJ1-1	TRBV28	17
ASSRAGSDTQY	TRBJ2-3	TRBV28	11
ASSPTGGPYGYT	TRBJ1-2	TRBV2	12
ASNGLDWSYGYT	TRBJ1-2	TRBV7-2	12
ASKDTGNTEAF	TRBJ1-1	TRBV19	11
SASGSGDNEQF	TRBJ2-1	TRBV29-1	11
ASSLGTSGGESTDTQY	TRBJ2-3	TRBV19	16
ASNPGTGVTGELF	TRBJ2-2	TRBV19	13
ASRAMVAGGGSYEQY	TRBJ2-7	TRBV27	15
ASTSYGLAGWETQY	TRBJ2-5	TRBV7-9	14
ASSREGHEQY	TRBJ2-7	TRBV14	10
ASSPLGQGANEQF	TRBJ2-1	TRBV28	13
ASSPMSRNEQF	TRBJ2-1	TRBV28	11
ASRTAGNEQF	TRBJ2-1	TRBV12-3/TRBV12-4	10
AWSLKGANTEAF	TRBJ1-1	TRBV30	12
ASSPTSGRFYEQY	TRBJ2-7	TRBV7-3	13